This T cell receptor beta chain was observed in a study of blood T cell repertoires in COVID-19. In the study overall: Specimens from acute and convalescent COVID-19 originated in the United States, Italy and Spain. Nucleic acid was either cDNA or gDNA, and it came from T cells, B-cell-depleted T cells, or PBMCs.

Germline V gives CDR1 WNHNN, CDR2 SYGVQD (reference sequence). The CDR3 spans 18 residues. After removal of 5 bases from V and 0 bases from J, the junction contained 9 bases not matched to a gene. This clone was seen a single time. Method: immunoSEQ multiplex PCR; TCRdb's copy keeps in-frame clones and lacks some. The sample contains 250,000 to 350,000 clones, around 88% of which appear only once. The chain has TRBV10-1 and TRBJ2-3; 12 bases map to TRBD2. The specimen sequenced was peripheral blood. The sequence came from a woman between 45 and 65 years old with acute or convalescent COVID-19. The CDR3 spells CASSSPGLAGASTDTQYF. CDR3 nucleotides: TGCGCCAGCAGTTCTCCGGGACTAGCGGGCGCTAGCACAGATACGCAGTATTTT.